This T cell receptor beta chain was identified during a study of blood T cell repertoires in COVID-19. The CDR3 is 15 amino acids. Germline lookup yields CDR1 SEHNR and CDR2 FQNEAQ (reference sequence). V lost 7 bases, J lost 3 bases, and 19 bases lay in between. Profiling relied on immunoSEQ multiplex PCR, and the TCRdb table lists in-frame clones only, not all of them. The sample includes about 230,000 clones, less than 90% seen only once; the top ten take 2.6%. This chain uses TRBV7-9 with TRBJ2-7; a weak D match, TRBD2 (6 bases). The sequence came from an older woman with active or convalescent COVID-19. The sample was peripheral blood. The CDR3 region is CASTPTSSGNYEQYF. CDR3 coding DNA: TGTGCCAGCACCCCCACTAGCTCCGGGAACTACGAGCAGTACTTC.